This T cell receptor (beta chain) stems from a study of metastatic and nonmetastatic thyroid tumors. Study summary: The study looked at repertoires side by side in blood and in tumor or nodule tissue from malignant and benign thyroid patients. Study results and limitations: The study reportedly found significantly higher TCR beta diversity in malignant thyroid tumors than benign nodules, in blood and tumor.

On this clone: What it binds is unknown.

The CDR3 extends over 13 amino acids. Trimming took off 4 bases at V and 4 bases at J, with 11 bases between the two ends. Germline loops: CDR1 SGHAT, CDR2 FQDESV (reference sequence). Each patient came to thyroid surgery without any prior treatment (of any kind). Original handling: To classify distant metastasis in papillary thyroid cancer, a model was built from CDR3 differences across clinicopathological groups. TCRdb redid the clone calls on the PCR reads using MiXCR. The V and J calls and clone size are TCRdb's, not the authors'. This sample has 11,000 to 15,000 clones, with 25% to 35% found just once.

This chain joins TRBV11-1 and TRBJ2-7; D may be TRBD2 (6 bases). Sequencing used tumor tissue. The source is a female donor with papillary thyroid cancer or a benign thyroid nodule (not recorded which). Some clones in this sample may be carry-over from other donors' samples. The CDR3 DNA reads TGTGCCAGCAGCTCGGGCGCGGGATACGAGCAGTACTTC. It translates to CASSSGAGYEQYF.